What follows describes a single T cell receptor (beta chain). The antigen is not known. This sample was included in a study of ipilimumab plus nivolumab after autologous stem cell transplantation. Study context: Patients received a median of about five ipilimumab and 8 or 9 nivolumab doses. General study findings and limits: Per the authors, repertoire, Treg and microbiota data justify further study.

The repertoire was sequenced with immunoSEQ multiplex PCR; TCRdb's copy has only in-frame clones and lacks some. Altogether 13,000 to 15,000 clones are present, roughly 74% being singletons, with the ten largest covering 10%. Patients got ipilimumab 1 mg/kg beginning 14 to 28 days post-transplant. Through week 26, nivolumab 3 mg/kg IV was given weeks 1, 4, 7, 10, then biweekly. Specimen: PBMCs, collected in a trial of ipilimumab plus nivolumab as post-transplant consolidation. This receptor was identified in a male donor with primary mediastinal lymphoma.

CDR3 loop: CASRGGALSAFF. As DNA, the CDR3 is TGTGCCAGTAGGGGCGGGGCACTTTCGGCTTTCTTT. This chain links TRBV19 with TRBJ1-1, with D possibly matching TRBD1 (5 bases). The CDR3 length is 12 residues. Deletions cut 6 bases from V and 11 bases from J, with 16 bases between. Germline V gene data show CDR1 as LNHDA and CDR2 as SQIVND (reference sequence).